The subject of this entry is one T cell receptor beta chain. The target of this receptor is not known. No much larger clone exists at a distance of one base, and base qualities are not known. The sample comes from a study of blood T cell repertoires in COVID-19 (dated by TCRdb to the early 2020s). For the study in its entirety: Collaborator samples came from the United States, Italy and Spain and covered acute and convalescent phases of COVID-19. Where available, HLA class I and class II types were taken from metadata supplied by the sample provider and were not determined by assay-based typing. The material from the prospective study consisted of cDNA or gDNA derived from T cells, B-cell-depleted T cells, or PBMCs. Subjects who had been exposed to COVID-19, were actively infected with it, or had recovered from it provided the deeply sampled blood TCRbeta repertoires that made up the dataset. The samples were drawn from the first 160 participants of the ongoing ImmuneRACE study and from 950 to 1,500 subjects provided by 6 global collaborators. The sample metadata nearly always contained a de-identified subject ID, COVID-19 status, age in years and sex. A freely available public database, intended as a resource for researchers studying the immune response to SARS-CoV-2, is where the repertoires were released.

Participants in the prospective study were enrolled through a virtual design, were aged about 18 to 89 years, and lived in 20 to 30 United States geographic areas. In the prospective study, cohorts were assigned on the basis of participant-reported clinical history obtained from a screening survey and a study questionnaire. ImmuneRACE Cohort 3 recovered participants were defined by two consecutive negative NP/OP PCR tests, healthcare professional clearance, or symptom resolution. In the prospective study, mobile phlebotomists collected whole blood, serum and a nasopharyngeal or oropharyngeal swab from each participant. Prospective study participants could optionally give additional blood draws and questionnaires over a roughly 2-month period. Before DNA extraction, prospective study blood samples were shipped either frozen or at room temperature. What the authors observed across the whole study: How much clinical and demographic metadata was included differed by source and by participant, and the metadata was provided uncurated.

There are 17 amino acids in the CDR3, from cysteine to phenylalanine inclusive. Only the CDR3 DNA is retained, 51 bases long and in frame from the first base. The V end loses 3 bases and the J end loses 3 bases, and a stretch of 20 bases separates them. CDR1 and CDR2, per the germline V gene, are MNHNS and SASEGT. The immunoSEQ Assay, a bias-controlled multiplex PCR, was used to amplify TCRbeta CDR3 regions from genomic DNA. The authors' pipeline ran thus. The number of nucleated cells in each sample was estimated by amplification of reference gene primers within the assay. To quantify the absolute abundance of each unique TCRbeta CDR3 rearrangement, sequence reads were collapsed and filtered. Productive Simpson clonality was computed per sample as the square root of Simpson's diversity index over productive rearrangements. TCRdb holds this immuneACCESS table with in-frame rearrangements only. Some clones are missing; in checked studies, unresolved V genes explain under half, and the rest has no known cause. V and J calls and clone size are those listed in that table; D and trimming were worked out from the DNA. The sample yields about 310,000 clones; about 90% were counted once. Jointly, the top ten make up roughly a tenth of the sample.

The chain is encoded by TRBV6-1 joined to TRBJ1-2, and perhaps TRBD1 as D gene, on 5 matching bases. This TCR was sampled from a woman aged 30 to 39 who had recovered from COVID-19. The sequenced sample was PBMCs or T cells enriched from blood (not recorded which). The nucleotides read TGTGCCAGCAGTGACCGGGCGGGAACTCGAGGGGACTATGGCTACACCTTC. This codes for CASSDRAGTRGDYGYTF.